Below are 32 T cell receptor beta chains sequenced from a single sample in a study of cytomegalovirus exposure and HLA in healthy donors. PCR used 60 Vbeta primers and 13 Jbeta primers. Libraries were prepared by immunoSEQ multiplex PCR; TCRdb keeps only in-frame clonotypes and omits some of them. The data show 140,000 to 150,000 clones, about 72% seen once. Sequencing used PBMCs. Receptor source: a man aged 55 to 70 in good health and CMV-seronegative.

V and J are TRBV28 and TRBJ1-2; unclear D gene. Germline loops: CDR1 MDHEN, CDR2 SYDVKM. CDR3 length: 14 amino acids. Trimming left V 3 bases short and J 5 bases short, with 13 bases between. The DNA for the CDR3 is TGTGCCAGCAGTTTTCGGAGAAGACCGTATGGCTACACCTTC. It translates to CASSFRRRPYGYTF.

The chain carries TRBV30 and TRBJ2-7, with 13 positions matching TRBD2. CDR3 size: 13 residues. With 2 bases clipped from V and 6 bases from J, the junction kept 1 base outside the gene matches. Germline V gene sequence: CDR1 GTSNPN, CDR2 SVGIG (reference sequence). The CDR3 loop reads CAWSWTSGGEQYF. The DNA for the CDR3 is TGTGCCTGGAGTTGGACTAGCGGGGGCGAGCAGTACTTC.

CDR3 in amino acids: CATSTRTGWEYEQYF. In DNA form, the CDR3 reads TGTGCCACCAGCACTCGGACAGGGTGGGAGTACGAGCAGTACTTC. The chain links TRBV15 to TRBJ2-7; TRBD1 agrees at 8 bases. V dropped 4 bases and J dropped 4; count of bases not matched to a gene: 9. Germline V gene sequence: CDR1 LNHNV, CDR2 YYDKDF (reference sequence). CDR3 length: 15 amino acids.

The chain recombines TRBV30 with TRBJ1-4; D is possibly TRBD1 (5 bases). This CDR3 contains 15 residues. The ends were cut back, 5 bases at V and 0 bases at J, with 13 bases in the middle. Germline CDR1 and CDR2: GTSNPN and SVGIG (reference sequence). For the CDR3, the DNA is TGTGCCTGGCATCCTGGGGCAGCAACTAATGAAAAACTGTTTTTT. Encoded protein: CAWHPGAATNEKLFF.

CDR3 DNA: TGTGCCAGCAGTTATCGGGTAGCGGGAGTCGGCAATGAGCAGTTCTTC. Residues: CASSYRVAGVGNEQFF. V and J are TRBV6-5 and TRBJ2-1; 9 bases are a match to TRBD2. This CDR3 comprises 16 residues. CDR1 and CDR2 from the germline V gene are MNHEY and SVGAGI. After removal of 3 bases from V and 6 bases from J, the junction contained 9 bases not matched to a gene.

The V and J genes are TRBV4-2 and TRBJ1-3; 8 nucleotides match TRBD1. The CDR3 extends over 16 amino acids. Germline V gene data show CDR1 as LGHNA and CDR2 as YNFKEQ. J was trimmed by 0 bases and V by 1 base; bases with no gene match: 2. As DNA, the CDR3 is TGTGCCAGCAGCCAAGCGGACAGGGTCTCTGGAAACACCATATATTTT. Its translation: CASSQADRVSGNTIYF.

This chain uses TRBV14 with TRBJ1-1; 7 bases agree with TRBD1. From germline, CDR1 is SGHDN and CDR2 FVKESK. The CDR3 has 13 amino acids. V lost 5 bases and J lost 5; bases outside the gene matches: 5. The CDR3 sequence is CASSGQVRTEAFF. The CDR3 nucleotides are TGTGCCAGCAGCGGACAGGTGAGGACTGAAGCTTTCTTT.

V gene TRBV27 combines with J gene TRBJ2-7; TRBD2 aligns across 8 bases. Germline V gene data show CDR1 as MNHEY and CDR2 as SMNVEV (reference sequence). The CDR3 has 15 amino acids. Trimming at V came to 3 bases and at J to 0 bases, leaving 4 bases not matched to a gene. This CDR3 is CASSFGGRSSYEQYF. For the CDR3, the DNA is TGTGCCAGCAGTTTTGGCGGGAGGTCCTCCTACGAGCAGTACTTC.

This sequence joins TRBV9 and TRBJ1-4; TRBD1 agrees at 8 bases. The CDR3 runs to 13 residues. J lost 8 bases, V lost 4 bases, and 4 bases had no gene match. Per germline, CDR1 SGDLS and CDR2 YYNGEE. The CDR3: CASSQGTGEKLFF. CDR3 sequence (DNA): TGTGCCAGCAGCCAGGGGACAGGAGAAAAACTGTTTTTT.

The chain combines TRBV28 with TRBJ2-7; D is possibly TRBD1 (7 bases). This CDR3 has 13 amino acids. Deletions cut 4 bases from V and 6 bases from J, with 13 bases between. Germline V gives CDR1 MDHEN, CDR2 SYDVKM. CDR3 in amino acids: CASSSGTAGEQYF. DNA of the CDR3: TGTGCCAGCAGTTCCGGGACAGCGGGCGAGCAGTACTTC. Full variable domain (remainder filled in from reference TRBV28 and TRBJ2-7): DVKVTQSSRYLVKRTGEKVFLECVQDMDHENMFWYRQDPGLGLRLIYFSYDVKMKEKGDIPEGYSVSREKKERFSLILESASTNQTSMYLCASSSGTAGEQYFGPGTRLTVT.

J is TRBJ2-3 and V is TRBV19; D ambiguous. The CDR3 length is 13 residues. V lost 1 base to trimming and J lost 5 bases, with 7 bases between them. CDR1 and CDR2 from the germline V gene are LNHDA and SQIVND (reference sequence). The CDR3 protein is CASSIGRGDTQYF. CDR3 DNA: TGTGCCAGTAGTATAGGAAGAGGAGATACGCAGTATTTT.

The genes are TRBV29-1 and TRBJ2-7; 7 nucleotides align to TRBD2. The CDR3 has 14 residues. V lost 3 bases to trimming and J lost 0 bases; unmatched junction nucleotides: 5. CDR1 is SQVTM, CDR2 ANQGSEA, per germline. This chain's CDR3 is CSVDVSGTSYEQYF. As DNA, the CDR3 is TGCAGCGTTGACGTCAGCGGGACCTCCTACGAGCAGTACTTC.

This rearrangement joins TRBV5-4 to TRBJ2-5, with 9 bases aligning to TRBD2. CDR1 is SGHNT and CDR2 is YYREEE in the germline V gene (reference sequence). Unmatched junction bases numbered 7, after V lost 3 bases and J lost 4 bases. The CDR3 has 15 residues. CDR3 loop: CASSSGLAGGETQYF. As DNA, the CDR3 is TGTGCCAGCAGCTCGGGACTAGCCGGCGGAGAGACCCAGTACTTC.

This clone was recorded once. The chain employs TRBV28 and TRBJ1-1, with D perhaps matching TRBD1 (5 bases). The V and J ends lost 7 bases and 1 base respectively, with 16 bases between them. Germline CDR1 and CDR2: MDHEN and SYDVKM. This CDR3 comprises 15 residues. In DNA, the CDR3 is TGTGCCAGCACCTCCATTGGGAGGGGGAACACTGAAGCTTTCTTT. This sequence encodes CASTSIGRGNTEAFF.

The chain's CDR3 is CASTLPKLGTGTGELFF. The DNA for the CDR3 is TGTGCCAGCACCCTCCCAAAGCTCGGGACAGGGACCGGGGAGCTGTTTTTT. This chain uses TRBV28 with TRBJ2-2; 9 bases agree with TRBD1. The V segment lost 7 bases and the J segment 5 bases; nucleotides outside the gene matches: 14. The CDR3 totals 17 residues. Per the germline V gene, CDR1 is MDHEN and CDR2 is SYDVKM.

This chain uses TRBV14 with TRBJ2-3; D gene uncertain. Germline V gene data show CDR1 as SGHDN and CDR2 as FVKESK. The CDR3 loop spans 16 amino acids. Trimming took 6 bases from V and 0 from J, leaving 16 bases between them. The CDR3 DNA is TGTGCCAGCAGTCTTGACACAATCCTTAGCACAGATACGCAGTATTTT. Translating gives CASSLDTILSTDTQYF.

The J gene is TRBJ1-6, the V gene TRBV7-9; 7 bases are a match to TRBD1. Germline values: CDR1 SEHNR, CDR2 FQNEAQ (reference sequence). The CDR3 length is 15 residues. V was clipped by 5 bases and J by 7 bases; unmatched bases: 8. The CDR3 reads CASSSRTGGNSPLHF. CDR3 nucleotides: TGTGCCAGCAGCAGCCGGACAGGTGGCAATTCACCCCTCCACTTT.

The V call is TRBV5-4, the J call TRBJ1-5, with TRBD1 matching over 8 bases. CDR3 length: 16 amino acids. From germline, CDR1 is SGHNT and CDR2 YYREEE (reference sequence). J gave up 9 bases and V 1 base, and 12 bases lay outside the gene matches. CDR3 in DNA: TGTGCCAGCAGCTTGAGGGACAGGAGCCTTTTGGCGCCCCAGCATTTT. This translates into CASSLRDRSLLAPQHF.

This clone was recorded a few times. The chain carries TRBV29-1 and TRBJ2-5; 8 bases are shared with TRBD2. V shed 4 bases, J shed 4 bases, and the junction held 8 bases outside the gene matches. From germline, CDR1 is SQVTM and CDR2 ANQGSEA. The length of the CDR3 is 14 residues. The CDR3 region has the DNA TGCAGCGTTGTCGGGAGCGGGAGCCCAGAGACCCAGTACTTC. It encodes CSVVGSGSPETQYF.

This clone showed up just a few times. The rearrangement links TRBV18 to TRBJ2-7; a weak D match, TRBD2 (7 bases). The germline V gene encodes CDR1 KGHSH and CDR2 LQKENI. V was cut by 2 bases and J by 3 bases, with 20 bases left in between. The CDR3 is 17 amino acids. CDR3 in DNA: TGTGCCAGCTCACCAGCGGGAACAGGGCGGGACTACTACGAGCAGTACTTC. Its translation is CASSPAGTGRDYYEQYF. The variable domain in full, completed from reference TRBV18 and TRBJ2-7, reads NAGVMQNPRHLVRRRGQEARLRCSPMKGHSHVYWYRQLPEEGLKFMVYLQKENIIDESGMPKERFSAEFPKEGPSILRIQQVVRGDSAAYFCASSPAGTGRDYYEQYFGPGTRLTVT.

The chain recombines TRBV2 with TRBJ2-2; possibly TRBD2 for D (6 bases). The CDR3 contains 16 residues. Germline V gives CDR1 SNHLY, CDR2 FYNNEI. Trimming cost V 4 bases and J 0 bases, with 12 bases left between them. CDR3 DNA: TGTGCCAGCAGTGCCCGGAGGGCCGCGAACACCGGGGAGCTGTTTTTT. Translation: CASSARRAANTGELFF.

Regarding this clone: At one end the junction does not follow the germline gene, possibly because of a read error. The chain carries TRBV6-5 and TRBJ2-7, with a tentative D call TRBD1 (5 bases). This CDR3 contains 15 residues. Germline V gene sequence: CDR1 MNHEY, CDR2 SVGAGI. The CDR3 here is CASSYSGARSSEQYF. The CDR3 DNA follows: TGTGCCAGCAGTTACTCAGGGGCCCGCTCCTCCGAGCAGTACTTC.

This chain links TRBV19 with TRBJ2-7; 8 nucleotides match TRBD1. Germline CDR1 is LNHDA and CDR2 is SQIVND (reference sequence). V gave up 1 base and J gave up 6 bases; unmatched junction bases: 5. The CDR3 consists of 14 residues. The CDR3 region is CASSIGTGSPEQYF. The CDR3 bases are TGTGCCAGTAGTATAGGGACAGGGTCCCCCGAGCAGTACTTC.

This clone turned up a few times. This chain connects TRBV10-3 to TRBJ1-5; D is perhaps TRBD1 (5 bases). Germline assignment: CDR1 ENHRY and CDR2 SYGVKD. CDR3 size: 13 residues. The CDR3 sequence: CAHGSGDDQPQHF. As DNA, the CDR3 is TGTGCTCACGGGTCGGGGGACGATCAGCCCCAGCATTTT.

V and J are TRBV7-8 and TRBJ1-2, with D unresolved. CDR1 SGHVS and CDR2 FQNEAQ come from the germline V gene. V lost 4 bases, J lost 7 bases, and 13 bases lay in between. The CDR3 contains 13 residues. The chain's CDR3 is CASSSYSPGGYTF. CDR3 sequence (DNA): TGTGCCAGCAGCTCCTACAGTCCCGGTGGCTACACCTTC. Using reference TRBV7-8 and TRBJ1-2 for the parts outside the CDR3, the full variable domain is GAGVSQSPRYKVAKRGQDVALRCDPISGHVSLFWYQQALGQGPEFLTYFQNEAQLDKSGLPSDRFFAERPEGSVSTLKIQRTQQEDSAVYLCASSSYSPGGYTFGSGTRLTVV.

The gene calls are TRBV7-9 and TRBJ2-7, with 8 bases matching TRBD2. The V gene's germline CDR1 is SEHNR and CDR2 FQNEAQ (reference sequence). J gave up 0 bases and V 7 bases, and 8 bases lay outside the gene matches. The CDR3 runs 15 residues. The CDR3 DNA sequence: TGTGCCAGCACCGCGGGGGGCACGGTCTCCTACGAGCAGTACTTC. As protein: CASTAGGTVSYEQYF.

The chain joins TRBV4-3 to TRBJ2-3, with 7 bases matching TRBD1. The germline CDR1 and CDR2 sequences are LGHNA and YSLEER. V trimming: 4 bases; J trimming: 0 bases; junction bases outside the gene matches: 4. CDR3 length: 15 residues. DNA of the CDR3: TGCGCCAGCAGCCCTACCAGGGGGAGCACAGATACGCAGTATTTT. Amino acids: CASSPTRGSTDTQYF.

This chain links TRBV5-4 with TRBJ2-5, with unresolved D. Per the germline V gene, CDR1 is SGHNT and CDR2 is YYREEE (reference sequence). The V end was cut by 0 bases, the J end by 4 bases, with 7 bases between. The CDR3 consists of 13 residues. For the CDR3, the DNA is TGTGCCAGCAGCTTGGCAGCTAGAGAGACCCAGTACTTC. Amino acid sequence: CASSLAARETQYF.

This clone showed up just a few times. The CDR3 DNA follows: TGTGCCAGCAGTGTCCGGGGGGAGCCCCAGCATTTT. Translation: CASSVRGEPQHF. The V call is TRBV28, the J call TRBJ1-5; D may be TRBD1 (5 bases). Germline V gives CDR1 MDHEN, CDR2 SYDVKM. The CDR3 is made up of 12 amino acids. V dropped 5 bases and J dropped 8 bases, with 10 bases sitting between them.

The chain carries TRBV19 and TRBJ1-5, with TRBD1 matching 7 bases. After removal of 6 bases from V and 7 bases from J, the junction contained 6 bases not matched to a gene. The length of the CDR3 is 13 residues. Per germline, CDR1 LNHDA and CDR2 SQIVND (reference sequence). The CDR3 nucleotides read TGTGCCAGTAGCTCGGGACAGTCCCAGCCCCAGCATTTT. Encoded protein: CASSSGQSQPQHF.

This clone was counted only a few times. The V and J genes are TRBV4-1 and TRBJ1-1; maybe TRBD1 (6 bases). CDR3 size: 15 residues. Trimming took off 1 base at V and 4 bases at J, with 13 bases between the two ends. The germline V gene encodes CDR1 MGHRA and CDR2 YSYEKL. The CDR3 DNA is TGCGCCAGCAGCCAAGTAGGACAGTCTGGCACTGAAGCTTTCTTT. As protein: CASSQVGQSGTEAFF.

The V call is TRBV7-8, the J call TRBJ2-5; no firm D call. Trimming pared 1 base from V and 7 bases from J, leaving 13 bases between. The length of the CDR3 is 14 residues. From germline, CDR1 is SGHVS and CDR2 FQNEAQ. The CDR3 DNA sequence: TGTGCCAGCAGCTTAGTTGGTAGCCAGCCGACCCAGTACTTC. It translates to CASSLVGSQPTQYF.